The 2 T cell receptor beta chains presented below share a single source sample, sequenced in a study of T cells in Graves' hyperthyroidism and ophthalmopathy. Amplification of TCR beta CDR3 regions used RNA as the template. Researchers ran a first-round RT-PCR on the TCR CDR3 using the HTBI primer set. TCRdb fed the multiplex PCR reads into MiXCR, producing one record per CDR3 protein. The table shows around 530,000 distinct CDR3 sequences, with 15% to 20% occurring only once. The specimen was blood. The receptors originated from a young woman with Graves' ophthalmopathy.

This clonotype was recorded a few times. This chain connects TRBV28 to TRBJ1-5; TRBD1 agrees at 11 bases. The germline V gene encodes CDR1 MDHEN and CDR2 SYDVKM. The CDR3 has 16 amino acids. V was pared by 0 bases and J by 5 bases, with 3 bases of the junction left unmatched. The CDR3 DNA reads as TGTGCCAGCAGTTTATGGGACAGGGGGCGGCATCAGCCCCAGCATTTT. Its translation is CASSLWDRGRHQPQHF.

This clonotype was recorded many times. CDR3 sequence reads: CASSEPQGNEQFF. As DNA, the CDR3 is TGTGCCAGCAGCGAACCACAGGGCAATGAGCAGTTCTTC. The chain combines TRBV13 with TRBJ2-1; a possible D gene is TRBD1 (6 bases). Trimming cost V 5 bases and J 6 bases, with 11 bases left between them. Germline V gives CDR1 PRHDT, CDR2 FYEKMQ (reference sequence). The length of the CDR3 is 13 residues.